The following is a T cell receptor (beta chain) sequence with its context. This record comes from a study of blood T cell repertoires in COVID-19. At the level of the study: Material from acute and convalescent COVID-19 was sourced from the United States, Italy and Spain. PBMCs, B-cell-depleted T cells, or T cells provided the cDNA or gDNA that made up the material.

In the authors' workflow: Nucleated cell counts were estimated from reference gene primer amplification. Sequenced by immunoSEQ multiplex PCR; TCRdb stores in-frame clones only, minus some. V, J and clone size were drawn from that table, and D and trimming were deduced from the DNA. The table shows around 65,000 clones, with about 81% occurring only once. The length of the CDR3 is 14 residues. Germline values: CDR1 SGHNT, CDR2 YYREEE (reference sequence). V was pared by 4 bases and J by 4 bases, with 3 bases of the junction left unmatched. This chain uses TRBV5-4 with TRBJ2-7; 12 bases are a match to TRBD2. This TCR came from a man aged 80 or over with acute or convalescent COVID-19. What was sequenced was peripheral blood. The CDR3 nucleotides read TGTGCCAGCAGCCAGACTAGCGGGAGTTACGAGCAGTACTTC. Encoded protein: CASSQTSGSYEQYF.